This TCR beta chain emerged from a study of cytomegalovirus exposure and HLA in healthy donors. General study results and limits: Cytomegalovirus status was reportedly diagnosed by the classifier with high sensitivity and specificity. The productive fraction for most TCR beta V segments was about 87% or about 30% in an earlier analysis. Some V segments, including TRBV6-2 and TRBV6-3, were excluded as indistinguishable. CMV serostatus was the sole immune exposure data available.

The CDR3 spans 15 residues. V lost 0 bases, J lost 3 bases, and 12 bases lay in between. The germline V gene encodes CDR1 LGHNA and CDR2 YSLEER. Primers for the PCR totalled 60 Vbeta and 13 Jbeta. Libraries were prepared by immunoSEQ multiplex PCR; TCRdb keeps only in-frame clonotypes and omits some of them. The profile shows around 150,000 clones, roughly 68% of them singletons. In the case of this clone: What it binds is not known.

The receptor comes from a man aged 60 to 75 in good health and CMV-seronegative. Sequenced material: PBMCs. The chain couples TRBV4-3 to TRBJ2-7, with a possible D match to TRBD1 (5 bases). CDR3 region: CASSQDTTGYYEQYF. Written as DNA, the CDR3 is TGCGCCAGCAGCCAAGATACAACAGGATACTACGAGCAGTACTTC.